This T cell receptor (beta chain) was sequenced for a study of cytomegalovirus exposure and HLA in healthy donors. The CDR3 runs 16 residues. The V end lost 4 bases, the J end lost 2 bases, and 15 bases lay between the germline ends. In germline, CDR1 is LGHNA, CDR2 YNFKEQ. Produced via immunoSEQ multiplex PCR; TCRdb's table is partial and in-frame only. Of a few hundred thousand clones listed, around 89% were seen once; the top ten hold 0.37%. Input material: PBMCs. This sequence joins TRBV4-2 and TRBJ2-1; D uncertain. The TCR sequence derives from a woman under 30 in good health and CMV-seronegative. The CDR3 sequence: CASSRDSSSPYNEQFF. CDR3 coding DNA: TGTGCCAGCAGCCGAGATAGTAGCAGTCCCTACAATGAGCAGTTCTTC.